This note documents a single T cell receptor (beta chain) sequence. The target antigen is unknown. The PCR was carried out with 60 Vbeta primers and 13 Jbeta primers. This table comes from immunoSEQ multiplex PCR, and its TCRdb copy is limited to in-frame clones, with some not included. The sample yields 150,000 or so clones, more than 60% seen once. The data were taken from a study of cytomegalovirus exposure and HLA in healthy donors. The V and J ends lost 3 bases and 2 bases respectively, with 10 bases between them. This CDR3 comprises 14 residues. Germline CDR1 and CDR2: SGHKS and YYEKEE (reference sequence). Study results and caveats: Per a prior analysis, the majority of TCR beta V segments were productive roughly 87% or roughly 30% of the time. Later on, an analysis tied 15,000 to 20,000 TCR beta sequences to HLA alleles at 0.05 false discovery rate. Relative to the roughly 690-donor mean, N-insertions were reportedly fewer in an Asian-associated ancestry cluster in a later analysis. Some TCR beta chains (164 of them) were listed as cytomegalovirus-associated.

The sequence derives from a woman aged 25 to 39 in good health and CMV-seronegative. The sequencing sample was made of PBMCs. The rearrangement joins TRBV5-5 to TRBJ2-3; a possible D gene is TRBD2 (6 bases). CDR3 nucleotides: TGTGCCAGCAGCTCGACTAGTTACACAGATACGCAGTATTTT. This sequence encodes CASSSTSYTDTQYF.